The 4 T cell receptor beta chains in this list originate from one sample, sequenced in a study of early T cells in non-severe SARS-CoV-2 infection. TCRdb re-analysed the 5' RACE reads in MiXCR, keeping a single row per CDR3 protein. Here the sample spans 40,000 to 55,000 distinct CDR3 sequences, less than 15% being singletons. Specimen: whole blood. The receptor source for this set is an adult who was a healthcare worker with PCR-confirmed SARS-CoV-2 infection or an uninfected control (not recorded which).

The chain employs TRBV30 and TRBJ1-1; TRBD1 matches at 7 bases. The V gene's germline CDR1 is GTSNPN and CDR2 SVGIG (reference sequence). This CDR3 is built from 11 residues. The junction had 5 bases not matched to a gene; V was cut back by 8 bases and J by 5 bases. The CDR3 loop reads CARNRGTEAFF. The CDR3 bases are TGTGCCAGGAACAGGGGAACTGAAGCTTTCTTT.

The table lists this clonotype with many counts. The chain carries TRBV11-2 and TRBJ2-5; unclear D gene. The germline CDR1 and CDR2 sequences are SGHAT and FQNNGV. This CDR3 contains 14 residues. The V end was cut by 3 bases, the J end by 0 bases, with 8 bases between. CDR3 DNA: TGTGCCAGCAGCTTGGAGCCGAACCAAGAGACCCAGTACTTC. Its translation is CASSLEPNQETQYF.

This chain uses TRBV29-1 with TRBJ2-2, with unresolved D. CDR3 length: 14 residues. Between the trimmed V and J ends, which lost 1 base and 0 bases, there was a span of 6 bases. The V gene's germline CDR1 is SQVTM and CDR2 ANQGSEA. The CDR3 nucleotides read TGCAGCGTTGAAGCCGTGTCGAACACCGGGGAGCTGTTTTTT. It encodes CSVEAVSNTGELFF.

The rearrangement uses TRBV2 and TRBJ1-1; D gene unclear. V gave up 6 bases and J gave up 5 bases, with 13 bases separating them. The germline V gene has CDR1 SNHLY and CDR2 FYNNEI. The CDR3 extends over 13 amino acids. The CDR3 protein is CASRNRTLTEAFF. Here the CDR3 DNA reads TGTGCCAGCAGGAATCGCACGCTTACTGAAGCTTTCTTT.